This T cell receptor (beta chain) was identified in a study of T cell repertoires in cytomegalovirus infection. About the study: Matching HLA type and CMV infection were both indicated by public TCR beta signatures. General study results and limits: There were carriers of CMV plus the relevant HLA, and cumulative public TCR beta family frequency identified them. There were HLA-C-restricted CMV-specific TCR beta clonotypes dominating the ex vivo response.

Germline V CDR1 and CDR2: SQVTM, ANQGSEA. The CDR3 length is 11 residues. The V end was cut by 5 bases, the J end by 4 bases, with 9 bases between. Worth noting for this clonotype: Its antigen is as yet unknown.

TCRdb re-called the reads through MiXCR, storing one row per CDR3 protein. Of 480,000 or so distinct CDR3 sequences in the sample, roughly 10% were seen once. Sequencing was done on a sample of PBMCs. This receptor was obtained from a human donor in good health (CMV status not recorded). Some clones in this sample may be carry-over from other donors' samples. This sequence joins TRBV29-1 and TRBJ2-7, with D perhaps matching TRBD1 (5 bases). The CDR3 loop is CSVFQGYEQYF. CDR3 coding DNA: TGCAGCGTTTTCCAGGGTTACGAGCAGTACTTC.